A single sample is the source of the 21 T cell receptor beta chains below, sequenced in a study of T cell responses to AZD1222 COVID-19 vaccine. Profiling relied on immunoSEQ multiplex PCR, and the TCRdb table lists in-frame clones only, not all of them. Of 120,000 to 150,000 clones detected, around 86% appear once; the ten largest clones hold about 4%. The input for sequencing was peripheral blood, taken on day 0 of MenACWY control vaccination. Receptor source: an adult in good health.

The chain links TRBV27 to TRBJ2-1; D uncertain. V dropped 5 bases and J dropped 13 bases, with 21 bases sitting between them. In germline, CDR1 is MNHEY, CDR2 SMNVEV (reference sequence). This CDR3 region has 14 residues. CDR3 loop: CASSEVDAGSSQFF. The CDR3 DNA reads TGTGCCAGCAGTGAAGTTGATGCCGGGTCTAGTCAGTTCTTC.

The sample holds a few counts of this clone. V gene TRBV7-8 combines with J gene TRBJ2-3, with 9 bases identical to TRBD2. Germline CDR1 reads SGHVS; CDR2 reads FQNEAQ. The CDR3 covers 19 residues. Trimming cost V 1 base and J 1 base; bases outside gene matches: 12. The CDR3 here is CASSLEVAGAPMGTDTQYF. The CDR3 region has the DNA TGTGCCAGCAGCTTAGAGGTAGCGGGGGCCCCAATGGGCACAGATACGCAGTATTTT.

In its sample, this clone was seen many times. The V and J genes are TRBV4-1 and TRBJ1-6, with 8 bases matching TRBD1. The CDR3 spans 15 residues. The junction had 3 bases not matched to a gene; V was cut back by 1 base and J by 7 bases. Per the germline V gene, CDR1 is MGHRA and CDR2 is YSYEKL. DNA of the CDR3: TGCGCCAGCAGCCAAGGGCAGGGGGCGAATTCACCCCTCCACTTT. The encoded protein is CASSQGQGANSPLHF.

The chain is built from TRBV18 and TRBJ1-1; D may be TRBD1 (6 bases). Germline V gives CDR1 KGHSH, CDR2 LQKENI. Trimming left V 0 bases short and J 5 bases short, with 16 bases between. This CDR3 region has 16 residues. CDR3 nucleotide sequence: TGTGCCAGCTCACCACCGGTCGTTATGAGGGGGACTGAAGCTTTCTTT. Protein: CASSPPVVMRGTEAFF. Based on the CDR3 plus reference TRBV18 and TRBJ1-1, the full variable domain is NAGVMQNPRHLVRRRGQEARLRCSPMKGHSHVYWYRQLPEEGLKFMVYLQKENIIDESGMPKERFSAEFPKEGPSILRIQQVVRGDSAAYFCASSPPVVMRGTEAFFGQGTRLTVV.

The gene calls are TRBV28 and TRBJ2-1; 9 bases are a match to TRBD1. The CDR3 consists of 15 residues. The V segment lost 6 bases and the J segment 2 bases; nucleotides outside the gene matches: 5. Germline-derived CDR1 and CDR2 are MDHEN and SYDVKM. This CDR3 is CASSRDREPYNEQFF. CDR3 in DNA: TGTGCCAGCAGCCGGGACAGGGAGCCCTACAATGAGCAGTTCTTC.

The rearrangement uses TRBV5-1 and TRBJ2-3; perhaps TRBD2 as D (6 bases). V shed 0 bases and J shed 2 bases, with 7 bases lying between them. The V gene's germline CDR1 is SGHRS and CDR2 YFSETQ. This CDR3 comprises 14 residues. The CDR3 nucleotides read TGCGCCAGCAGCTTGGGGGACTCCACAGATACGCAGTATTTT. It translates to CASSLGDSTDTQYF.

The sample holds a few counts of this clone. J is TRBJ1-3 and V is TRBV11-2; D is ambiguous. Germline lookup yields CDR1 SGHAT and CDR2 FQNNGV. The V gene lost 11 bases and the J gene lost 1 base, with 12 bases spanning the gap. The CDR3 is 13 residues long. CDR3 nucleotide sequence: TGTGCCGGCGGAGCGGTGTCTGGAAACACCATATATTTT. Translated, it gives CAGGAVSGNTIYF.

The chain recombines TRBV27 with TRBJ1-1; D remains ambiguous. V was cut by 6 bases and J by 1 base, with 3 bases left in between. This CDR3 is 11 amino acids long. Germline V gives CDR1 MNHEY, CDR2 SMNVEV (reference sequence). The CDR3 loop is CASRANTEAFF. The CDR3, as DNA: TGTGCCAGCAGGGCGAACACTGAAGCTTTCTTT.

The genes are TRBV27 and TRBJ1-1; D may be TRBD1 (5 bases). With 5 bases removed from V and 1 base from J, the gap between germline ends came to 20 bases. Germline-derived CDR1 and CDR2 are MNHEY and SMNVEV (reference sequence). The CDR3 is 17 residues long. CDR3 DNA sequence: TGTGCCAGCAGTACCAGGGCCCCGGGGCCCGGGAACACTGAAGCTTTCTTT. This translates into CASSTRAPGPGNTEAFF.

The chain carries TRBV4-2 and TRBJ2-2; TRBD2 aligns across 11 bases. This CDR3 is 17 amino acids long. The J segment lost 5 bases and the V segment lost 0 bases, leaving 5 bases of the junction unmatched. CDR1 and CDR2 (germline): LGHNA, YNFKEQ. This CDR3 is CASSQDIAGGQTGELFF. In nucleotides, the CDR3 is TGTGCCAGCAGCCAAGACATAGCGGGGGGGCAAACCGGGGAGCTGTTTTTT.

This chain connects TRBV4-1 to TRBJ1-1, with D possibly matching TRBD1 (5 bases). Trimming cost V 5 bases and J 1 base, with 14 bases left between them. CDR1 and CDR2 from the germline V gene are MGHRA and YSYEKL. This CDR3 comprises 15 residues. CDR3 in DNA: TGCGCCAGCAGCAGAGGGGAGGGTGCGAACACTGAAGCTTTCTTT. This encodes CASSRGEGANTEAFF.

This sequence joins TRBV19 and TRBJ1-2, with 7 bases matching TRBD1. Germline V gene data show CDR1 as LNHDA and CDR2 as SQIVND (reference sequence). V trimming: 6 bases; J trimming: 2 bases; junction bases outside the gene matches: 6. CDR3 length: 14 amino acids. Written as DNA, the CDR3 is TGTGCCAGTAGGGCGGGACAGATAAACTATGGCTACACCTTC. It encodes CASRAGQINYGYTF.

Concerning this clone: The sample contains more than one DNA sequence encoding this CDR3. The chain uses TRBV6-5 and TRBJ2-2; tentatively, D is TRBD1 (6 bases). Germline CDR1 MNHEY, CDR2 SVGAGI. The CDR3 is made up of 16 amino acids. Between the trimmed V and J ends, which lost 0 bases and 1 base, there was a span of 9 bases. CDR3 bases: TGTGCCAGCAGTTACTCGATGGGACAGAACACCGGGGAGCTGTTTTTT. Residues: CASSYSMGQNTGELFF.

The gene calls are TRBV7-9 and TRBJ1-2; 9 bases are shared with TRBD1. Germline CDR1 is SEHNR and CDR2 is FQNEAQ (reference sequence). Losses at the gene ends were 5 bases for V and 8 bases for J; bases not matched to a gene: 9. The CDR3 runs 14 residues. The CDR3 DNA follows: TGTGCCAGCAGCACCCGGACAGGGGCGGAAGGCTACACCTTC. Translating it yields CASSTRTGAEGYTF.

The CDR3 spells CASCHKSDRVRGNQPQHF. The CDR3 DNA is TGTGCCAGCTGTCACAAAAGCGACAGGGTCCGGGGCAATCAGCCCCAGCATTTT. The V call is TRBV6-6, the J call TRBJ1-5; 7 positions match TRBD1. V was clipped by 8 bases and J by 2 bases; unmatched bases: 18. Germline loops: CDR1 MNHNY, CDR2 SVGAGI (reference sequence). This CDR3 has 18 amino acids.

The chain employs TRBV4-1 and TRBJ2-3; D gene ambiguous. V was trimmed by 0 bases and J by 2 bases, leaving 12 bases between them. The CDR3 has 16 amino acids. Germline V gene data show CDR1 as MGHRA and CDR2 as YSYEKL. DNA of the CDR3: TGCGCCAGCAGCCAAGACCCCCACCCTAACACAGATACGCAGTATTTT. Its protein product is CASSQDPHPNTDTQYF.

V gene TRBV29-1 combines with J gene TRBJ2-3; weak D call: TRBD2 (6 bases). Germline V CDR1 and CDR2: SQVTM, ANQGSEA. This CDR3 is 13 amino acids long. The V end lost 7 bases, the J end lost 1 base, and 12 bases lay between the germline ends. CDR3 coding DNA: TGCAGCGGAGGACCGGGAGGCACAGATACGCAGTATTTT. Translating it yields CSGGPGGTDTQYF.

This clone has just a few counts. The chain recombines TRBV15 with TRBJ2-7; no definite D call. There are 13 residues in the CDR3. Germline-derived CDR1 and CDR2 are LNHNV and YYDKDF (reference sequence). Trimming left V 3 bases short and J 3 bases short, with 9 bases between. The CDR3 region has the DNA TGTGCCACCAGCAGCGGGTCCAACTACGAGCAGTACTTC. Its protein product is CATSSGSNYEQYF.

The chain employs TRBV7-8 and TRBJ2-7; either TRBD1 or TRBD2 may supply D (5 bases each). Germline-derived CDR1 and CDR2 are SGHVS and FQNEAQ. The CDR3 totals 13 residues. V shed 1 base and J shed 3 bases, with 7 bases lying between them. DNA for the CDR3: TGTGCCAGCAGCTTAGGAGGGGACTACGAGCAGTACGTC. Its protein product is CASSLGGDYEQYV.

V and J are TRBV3-1 (or the pseudogene TRBV3-2) and TRBJ2-1; 9 bases agree with TRBD2. The CDR3 loop spans 16 amino acids. Trimming took 4 bases from V and 0 from J; bases not matched to a gene: 4. Germline V gene data show CDR1 as LGHDT and CDR2 as YNNKEL (reference sequence). CDR3 amino acids: CASSLISGSSYNEQFF. CDR3 DNA: TGTGCCAGCAGCCTCATTAGCGGGAGCTCCTACAATGAGCAGTTCTTC.

The chain recombines TRBV5-6 with TRBJ2-2, with D possibly TRBD2 on 7 matching bases. V was pared by 6 bases and J by 0 bases, with 15 bases between. Germline loops: CDR1 SGHDT, CDR2 YYEEEE. The CDR3 consists of 16 residues. In nucleotides, the CDR3 is TGTGCCAGCATCACATGGGGGGGCTCGAACACCGGGGAGCTGTTTTTT. Protein sequence: CASITWGGSNTGELFF.